Each of the 9 T cell receptor beta chains below was sequenced from the same sample in a study of T cells after yellow fever vaccination (dated by TCRdb to about 2019). Sample treatment or condition, as interpreted from the label and publication: live attenuated yellow fever vaccine strain. Library prep was done by 5' RACE. Sequencing was carried out with an Illumina NovaSeq 6000. TCRdb reworked the public reads: Q25 trimming with fastp, MiXCR clone assembly, productive beta chains retained. Entries are consolidated by CDR3 protein sequence, retaining the most common genes and DNA. Counted in this sample were approximately 450,000 distinct CDR3 sequences; around 19% of them appeared once. Around 17% of the sample comes from the top ten. Specimen: PBMCs, collected before the yellow fever booster vaccination. The receptor source for this set is a man younger than 35 who received the YFV17D yellow fever vaccine.

This clonotype came up a few times. The chain combines TRBV20-1 with TRBJ1-2, with 9 nucleotides matching TRBD1. Germline CDR1 is DFQATT and CDR2 is SNEGSKA (reference sequence). This CDR3 contains 11 residues. Trimming cost V 5 bases and J 7 bases; bases outside gene matches: 2. CDR3 in amino acids: CSAWDRAGYTF. As DNA, the CDR3 is TGCAGTGCTTGGGACAGGGCTGGCTACACCTTC.

This clonotype was detected only a few times. Its ends do not fully match the called genes, so a read error is possible. The rearrangement uses TRBV25-1 and TRBJ2-7, with 7 bases matching TRBD1. Per germline, CDR1 MGHDK and CDR2 SYGVNS. This CDR3 has 15 residues. CDR3 sequence reads: CASSGPGQSTFEEYF. The CDR3 DNA reads TGTGCCAGCAGTGGACCGGGACAGTCCACCTTCGAGGAGTACTTC.

This sequence joins TRBV6-6 and TRBJ1-3; tentative D call: TRBD1 (5 bases). There are 14 residues in the CDR3. V shed 11 bases and J shed 0 bases, with 14 bases lying between them. Germline V gene sequence: CDR1 MNHNY, CDR2 SVGAGI (reference sequence). CDR3 in DNA: TGTGCCGGACTGAGGACAAGCTCTGGAAACACCATATATTTT. Its translation is CAGLRTSSGNTIYF.

The chain couples TRBV15 to TRBJ2-1, with D hard to call. Per the germline V gene, CDR1 is LNHNV and CDR2 is YYDKDF (reference sequence). CDR3 size: 15 residues. V was pared by 0 bases and J by 0 bases, with 6 bases between. This CDR3 reads CATSREGVSYNEQFF. CDR3 in DNA: TGTGCCACCAGCAGAGAAGGAGTCTCCTACAATGAGCAGTTCTTC.

This clonotype has only a few counts. V and J are TRBV7-9 and TRBJ2-7, with D tentatively TRBD2 (6 bases). Trimming removed 6 bases from V and 4 bases from J, with 16 bases in between. Germline assignment: CDR1 SEHNR and CDR2 FQNEAQ (reference sequence). There are 14 residues in the CDR3. CDR3 region: CASSFVGRDYEQYF. The CDR3 DNA reads TGTGCCAGCAGTTTTGTCGGGCGGGATTACGAGCAGTACTTC.

The rearrangement joins TRBV11-2 to TRBJ2-2; TRBD1 matches 8 bases. Germline lookup yields CDR1 SGHAT and CDR2 FQNNGV. The CDR3 extends over 15 amino acids. J was trimmed by 7 bases and V by 5 bases; bases with no gene match: 9. The CDR3: CASSPGTGGSGELFF. CDR3 coding DNA: TGTGCCAGCAGCCCCGGCACAGGGGGGAGCGGGGAGCTGTTTTTT. Together with reference TRBV11-2 and TRBJ2-2, the CDR3 gives the full variable domain: EAGVAQSPRYKIIEKRQSVAFWCNPISGHATLYWYQQILGQGPKLLIQFQNNGVVDDSQLPKDRFSAERLKGVDSTLKIQPAKLEDSAVYLCASSPGTGGSGELFFGEGSRLTVL.

V gene TRBV20-1 combines with J gene TRBJ2-2, with 8 bases identical to TRBD1. CDR1 and CDR2 from the germline V gene are DFQATT and SNEGSKA (reference sequence). Trimming cost V 5 bases and J 5 bases; bases outside gene matches: 10. This CDR3 spans 15 amino acids. CDR3 nucleotides: TGCAGTGCTTTAGGACAGGGCACGGGGACCGGGGAGCTGTTTTTT. Translating gives CSALGQGTGTGELFF.

The chain has TRBV6-2 or TRBV6-3 and TRBJ2-7; D not certain. CDR1 is MNHEY, CDR2 SVGEGT, per germline. Trimming removed 2 bases from V and 12 bases from J, with 11 bases in between. CDR3 length: 11 amino acids. This CDR3 reads CASSYPGGPYF. DNA of the CDR3: TGTGCCAGCAGTTACCCGGGTGGTCCGTACTTC.

This chain links TRBV2 with TRBJ2-5; D unclear. Germline values: CDR1 SNHLY, CDR2 FYNNEI. This CDR3 has 14 amino acids. The V end lost 0 bases, the J end lost 2 bases, and 7 bases lay between the germline ends. This CDR3 is CASSEALLQETQYF. CDR3 sequence (DNA): TGTGCCAGCAGTGAAGCGCTTTTGCAAGAGACCCAGTACTTC.